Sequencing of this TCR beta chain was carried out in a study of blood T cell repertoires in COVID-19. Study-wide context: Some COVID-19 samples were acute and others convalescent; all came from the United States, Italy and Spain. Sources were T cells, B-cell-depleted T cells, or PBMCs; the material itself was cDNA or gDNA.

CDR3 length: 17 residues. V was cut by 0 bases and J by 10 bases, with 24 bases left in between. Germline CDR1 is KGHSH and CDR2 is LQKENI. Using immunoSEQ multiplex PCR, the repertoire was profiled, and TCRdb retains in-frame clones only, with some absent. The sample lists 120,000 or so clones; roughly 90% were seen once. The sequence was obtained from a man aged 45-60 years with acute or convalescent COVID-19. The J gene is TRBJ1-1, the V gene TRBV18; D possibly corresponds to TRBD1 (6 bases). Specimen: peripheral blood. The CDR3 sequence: CASSPPGNFGGADGAFF. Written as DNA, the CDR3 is TGTGCCAGCTCACCACCGGGGAATTTTGGGGGGGCAGACGGAGCTTTCTTT.